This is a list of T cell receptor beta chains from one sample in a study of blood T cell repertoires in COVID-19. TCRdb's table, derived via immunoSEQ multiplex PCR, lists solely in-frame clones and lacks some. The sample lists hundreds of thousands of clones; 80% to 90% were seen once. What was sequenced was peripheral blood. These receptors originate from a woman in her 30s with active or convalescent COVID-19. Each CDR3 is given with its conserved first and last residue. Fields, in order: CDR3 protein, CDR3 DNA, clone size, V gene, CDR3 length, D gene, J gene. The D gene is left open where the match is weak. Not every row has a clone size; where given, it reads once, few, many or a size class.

CDR3: CASSSLTGLTEQYF; DNA: TGTGCCAGCAGCTCATTGACAGGGCTTACCGAGCAGTACTTC; size: NA; V: TRBV5-6; length: 14; D: TRBD1; J: TRBJ2-7
CDR3: CASSLLQQGYEQYF; DNA: TGTGCCAGCAGTTTACTCCAACAGGGTTACGAGCAGTACTTC; size: NA; V: TRBV28; length: 14; D: NA; J: TRBJ2-7
CDR3: CASSWPPGVSEAFF; DNA: TGTGCCAGCAGCTGGCCCCCGGGTGTCTCTGAAGCTTTCTTT; size: NA; V: TRBV7-9; length: 14; D: NA; J: TRBJ1-1
CDR3: CSVVSYPEAFF; DNA: TGCAGCGTTGTAAGCTATCCTGAAGCTTTCTTT; size: NA; V: TRBV29-1; length: 11; D: NA; J: TRBJ1-1
CDR3: CASGTGAQEQYF; DNA: TGTGCCAGCGGTACAGGGGCTCAAGAGCAGTACTTC; size: NA; V: TRBV5-4; length: 12; D: TRBD1; J: TRBJ2-7
CDR3: CASSRGATYEQYF; DNA: TGTGCCTCATCGCGGGGAGCTACATACGAGCAGTACTTC; size: NA; V: TRBV27; length: 13; D: NA; J: TRBJ2-7
CDR3: CASNAAGLAGVYNEQFF; DNA: TGCGCCAGCAACGCGGCCGGACTAGCGGGAGTATACAATGAGCAGTTCTTC; size: NA; V: TRBV10-2; length: 17; D: TRBD2; J: TRBJ2-1
CDR3: CASSQKPSSGNTIYF; DNA: TGTGCCAGCTCTCAGAAACCAAGCTCTGGAAACACCATATATTTT; size: NA; V: TRBV2; length: 15; D: NA; J: TRBJ1-3
CDR3: CASSLGLGTDTQYF; DNA: TGTGCCAGCAGCTTGGGGCTTGGCACAGATACGCAGTATTTT; size: NA; V: TRBV5-4; length: 14; D: NA; J: TRBJ2-3
CDR3: CASSPLVSTDTQYF; DNA: TGTGCCAGCTCACCATTAGTAAGCACAGATACGCAGTATTTT; size: NA; V: TRBV18; length: 14; D: NA; J: TRBJ2-3
CDR3: CASREVRRSRAFF; DNA: TGTGCCAGTCGGGAGGTGAGACGGTCGAGAGCTTTCTTT; size: once; V: TRBV19; length: 13; D: NA; J: TRBJ1-1
CDR3: CASPPGNSREQYF; DNA: TGTGCCAGCCCCCCGGGAAATAGTCGAGAGCAGTACTTC; size: once; V: TRBV6-5; length: 13; D: NA; J: TRBJ2-7
CDR3: CASSLQGVPREKLFF; DNA: TGCGCCAGCAGTTTACAGGGGGTCCCGAGAGAAAAACTGTTTTTT; size: once; V: TRBV10-2; length: 15; D: TRBD1; J: TRBJ1-4
CDR3: CASSNPGQINTGELFF; DNA: TGTGCCAGCAGCAACCCGGGACAGATCAACACCGGGGAGCTGTTTTTT; size: once; V: TRBV27; length: 16; D: TRBD1; J: TRBJ2-2
CDR3: CASSLAGGSADTQYF; DNA: TGTGCCAGCAGCTTAGCGGGCGGGAGTGCAGATACGCAGTATTTT; size: NA; V: TRBV7-2; length: 15; D: TRBD2; J: TRBJ2-3
CDR3: CASSLGGQGARSFF; DNA: TGTGCCAGCAGCTTAGGCGGACAGGGGGCGAGATCTTTCTTT; size: NA; V: TRBV7-9; length: 14; D: TRBD1; J: TRBJ1-1
CDR3: CASSLSGSRPGELFF; DNA: TGTGCCAGCAGCTTAAGCGGGAGTAGACCCGGGGAGCTGTTTTTT; size: NA; V: TRBV5-8; length: 15; D: TRBD2; J: TRBJ2-2
CDR3: CASSMDIVSGNTIYF; DNA: TGTGCCAGTAGTATGGACATCGTCTCTGGAAACACCATATATTTT; size: NA; V: TRBV19; length: 15; D: NA; J: TRBJ1-3
CDR3: CASSLGHNNSPLHF; DNA: TGTGCCAGCAGCCTGGGACATAATAATTCACCCCTCCACTTT; size: NA; V: TRBV3-1/TRBV3-2; length: 14; D: NA; J: TRBJ1-6
CDR3: CASSDRGVQGPNTEAFF; DNA: TGTGCCAGCAGTGACCGGGGGGTACAGGGCCCGAACACTGAAGCTTTCTTT; size: NA; V: TRBV6-1; length: 17; D: NA; J: TRBJ1-1
CDR3: CASSYLAGGGTEAFF; DNA: TGTGCCAGCAGTTACTTGGCAGGGGGCGGAACTGAAGCTTTCTTT; size: few; V: TRBV6-5; length: 15; D: TRBD1; J: TRBJ1-1
CDR3: CASRGQGAASTEAFF; DNA: TGTGCCAGTAGGGGACAGGGGGCTGCGAGCACTGAAGCTTTCTTT; size: once; V: TRBV19; length: 15; D: TRBD1; J: TRBJ1-1